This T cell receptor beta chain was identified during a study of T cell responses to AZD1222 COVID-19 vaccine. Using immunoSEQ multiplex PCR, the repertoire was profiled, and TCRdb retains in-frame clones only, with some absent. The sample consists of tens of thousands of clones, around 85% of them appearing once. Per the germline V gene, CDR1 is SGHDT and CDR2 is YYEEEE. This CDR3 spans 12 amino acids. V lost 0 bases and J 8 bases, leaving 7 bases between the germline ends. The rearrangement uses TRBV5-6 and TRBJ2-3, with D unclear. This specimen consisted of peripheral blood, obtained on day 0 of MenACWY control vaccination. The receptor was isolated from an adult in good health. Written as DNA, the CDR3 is TGTGCCAGCAGCTTGGTGGAAGGTACGCAGTATTTT. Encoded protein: CASSLVEGTQYF.